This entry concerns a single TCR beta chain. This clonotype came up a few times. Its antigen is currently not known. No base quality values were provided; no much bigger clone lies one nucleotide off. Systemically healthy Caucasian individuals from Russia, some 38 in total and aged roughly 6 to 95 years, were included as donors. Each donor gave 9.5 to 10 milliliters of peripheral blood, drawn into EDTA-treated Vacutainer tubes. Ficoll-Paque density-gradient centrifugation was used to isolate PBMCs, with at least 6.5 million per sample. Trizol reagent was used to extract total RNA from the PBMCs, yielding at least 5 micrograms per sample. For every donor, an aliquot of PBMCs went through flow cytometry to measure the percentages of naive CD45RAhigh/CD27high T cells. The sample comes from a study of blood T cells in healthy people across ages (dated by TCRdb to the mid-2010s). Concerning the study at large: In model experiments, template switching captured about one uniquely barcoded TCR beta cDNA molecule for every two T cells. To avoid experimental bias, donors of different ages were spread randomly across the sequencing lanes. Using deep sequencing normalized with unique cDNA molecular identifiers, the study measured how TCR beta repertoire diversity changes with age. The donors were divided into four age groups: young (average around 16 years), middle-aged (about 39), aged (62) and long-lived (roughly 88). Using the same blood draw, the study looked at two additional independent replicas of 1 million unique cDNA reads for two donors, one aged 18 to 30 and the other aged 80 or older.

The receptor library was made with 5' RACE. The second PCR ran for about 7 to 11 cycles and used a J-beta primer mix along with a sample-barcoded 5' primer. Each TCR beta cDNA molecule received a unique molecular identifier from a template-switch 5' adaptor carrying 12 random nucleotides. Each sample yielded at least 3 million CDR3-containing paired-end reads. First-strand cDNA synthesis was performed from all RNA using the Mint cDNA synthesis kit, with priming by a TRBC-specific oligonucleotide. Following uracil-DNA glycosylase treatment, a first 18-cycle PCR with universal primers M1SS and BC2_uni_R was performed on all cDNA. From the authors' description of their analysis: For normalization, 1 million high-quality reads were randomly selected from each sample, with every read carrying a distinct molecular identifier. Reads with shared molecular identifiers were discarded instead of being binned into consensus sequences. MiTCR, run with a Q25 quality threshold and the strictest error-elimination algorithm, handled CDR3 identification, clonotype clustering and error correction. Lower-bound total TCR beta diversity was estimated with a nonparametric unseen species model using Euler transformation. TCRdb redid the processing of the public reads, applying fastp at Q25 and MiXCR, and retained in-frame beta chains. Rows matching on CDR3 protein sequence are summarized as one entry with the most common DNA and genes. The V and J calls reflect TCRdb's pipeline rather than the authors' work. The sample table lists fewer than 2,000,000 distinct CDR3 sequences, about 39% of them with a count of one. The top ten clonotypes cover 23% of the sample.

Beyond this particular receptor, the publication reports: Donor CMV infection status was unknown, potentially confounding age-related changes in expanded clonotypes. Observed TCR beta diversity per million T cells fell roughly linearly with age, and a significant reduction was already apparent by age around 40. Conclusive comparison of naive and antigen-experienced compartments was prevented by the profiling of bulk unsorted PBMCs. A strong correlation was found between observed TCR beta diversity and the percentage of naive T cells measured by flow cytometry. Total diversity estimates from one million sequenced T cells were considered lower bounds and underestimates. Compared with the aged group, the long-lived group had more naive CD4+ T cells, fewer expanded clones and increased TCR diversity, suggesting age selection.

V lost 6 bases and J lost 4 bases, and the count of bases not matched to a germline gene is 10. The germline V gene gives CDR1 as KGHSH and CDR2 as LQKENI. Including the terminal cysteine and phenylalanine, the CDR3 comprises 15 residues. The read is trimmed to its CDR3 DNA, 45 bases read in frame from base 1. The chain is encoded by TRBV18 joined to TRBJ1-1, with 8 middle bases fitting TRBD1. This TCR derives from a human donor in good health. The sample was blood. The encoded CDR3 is CASSSRGHSVTEAFF. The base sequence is TGTGCCAGCTCGTCCAGGGGGCATAGCGTCACTGAAGCTTTCTTT.